Below, 31 T cell receptor beta chains from the same sample are listed, as sequenced in a study of siplizumab effects on memory and regulatory T cells (dated by TCRdb to between 2018 and 2020). Library construction relied on the immunoSEQ multiplex PCR assay. Held by TCRdb, this immuneACCESS table contains in-frame sequences only and omits some clones. Under half of the omission traces to an unresolved V gene where checked; the cause of the rest is unknown. Recorded for this sample are some 100,000 clones; 93% of them occurred a single time. Approximately 5.9% of the sample is held by the ten biggest clonotypes. Sequenced material: CD8+ T cells sorted from blood. These receptors all come from a human donor in good health.

J is TRBJ2-7 and V is TRBV29-1, with TRBD1 matching over 11 bases. The germline V gene encodes CDR1 SQVTM and CDR2 ANQGSEA. Trimming removed 6 bases from V and 2 bases from J; junction bases left unmatched: 9. CDR3 size: 15 residues. This CDR3 is CSVDNRDRGTYEQYF. Written as DNA, the CDR3 is TGCAGCGTCGACAACCGGGACAGGGGGACCTACGAGCAGTACTTC.

The rearrangement joins TRBV29-1 to TRBJ2-5, with D unclear. From germline, CDR1 is SQVTM and CDR2 ANQGSEA. V dropped 4 bases and J dropped 1 base, with 10 bases sitting between them. The CDR3 covers 13 residues. The CDR3 nucleotides read TGCAGCGTTGTAAGGCTACCCCAAGAGACCCAGTACTTC. Its translation: CSVVRLPQETQYF.

The V call is TRBV19, the J call TRBJ1-1; 10 nucleotides line up with TRBD1. Trimming took 6 bases from V and 0 from J; bases not matched to a gene: 4. The CDR3 is 15 residues long. Germline lookup yields CDR1 LNHDA and CDR2 SQIVND (reference sequence). CDR3 protein: CASSPGQGMNTEAFF. The DNA for the CDR3 is TGTGCCAGTAGCCCGGGACAGGGGATGAACACTGAAGCTTTCTTT.

The chain is built from TRBV13 and TRBJ2-7; 9 bases match TRBD1. Germline-derived CDR1 and CDR2 are PRHDT and FYEKMQ (reference sequence). This CDR3 comprises 15 residues. Trimming removed 2 bases from V and 6 bases from J; junction bases left unmatched: 8. This chain's CDR3 is CASSLLGQGLSEQYF. The CDR3 DNA is TGTGCCAGCAGCTTACTTGGACAGGGGCTCAGCGAGCAGTACTTC.

CDR3 residues: CASSSDGLNSNQPQHF. In DNA form, the CDR3 reads TGCGCCAGCAGCTCCGACGGTCTGAATAGCAATCAGCCCCAGCATTTT. The chain joins TRBV4-1 to TRBJ1-5; D ambiguous. V dropped 5 bases and J dropped 0 bases, with 14 bases sitting between them. The CDR3 covers 16 residues. Per the germline V gene, CDR1 is MGHRA and CDR2 is YSYEKL.

The V and J genes are TRBV7-6 and TRBJ1-5, with unresolved D. The CDR3 loop spans 15 amino acids. The ends were cut back, 1 base at V and 0 bases at J, with 7 bases in the middle. Germline loops: CDR1 SGHVS, CDR2 FNYEAQ. The CDR3 is CASSLDSFSNQPQHF. The CDR3, as DNA: TGTGCCAGCAGCTTAGACAGTTTTAGCAATCAGCCCCAGCATTTT.

The chain carries TRBV5-6 and TRBJ2-5; D assignment may be TRBD1 or TRBD2 (5 bases each). Trimming stripped 5 bases from V and 4 bases from J, with 12 bases between. The CDR3 has 13 residues. CDR1 is SGHDT, CDR2 YYEEEE, per germline. CDR3 nucleotides: TGTGCCAGCAGTTTTGGGGGTGGAGAGACCCAGTACTTC. Its protein product is CASSFGGGETQYF.

The CDR3 bases are TGTGCCAGCAGCTTCCGGGCGGTCCCAGAGGATACGCAGTATTTT. It yields the protein CASSFRAVPEDTQYF. This chain links TRBV11-3 with TRBJ2-3, with D uncertain. Trimming shortened V by 3 bases and J by 6 bases, and 16 bases separated the two germline ends. The CDR3 consists of 15 residues. From germline, CDR1 is SGHNT and CDR2 YENEEA.

V usage is TRBV2 and J usage is TRBJ2-1, with no clear D. The CDR3 has 12 residues. Per the germline V gene, CDR1 is SNHLY and CDR2 is FYNNEI. Trimming shortened V by 3 bases and J by 7 bases, and 7 bases separated the two germline ends. CDR3 nucleotide sequence: TGTGCCAGCAGTGAGGGCCGGAATGAGCAGTTCTTC. It encodes CASSEGRNEQFF.

The chain recombines TRBV1 with TRBJ2-1; TRBD2 was called by the table and not checked on the DNA. TRBV1 is classified as a pseudogene. The CDR3 is 12 amino acids. The CDR3 coding sequence is TGCACCAGCAGCCAAGACTCAAAGCACCGGTTCTTC. Its protein is CTSSQDSKHRFF.

The chain uses TRBV5-1 and TRBJ2-5; 10 bases agree with TRBD1. Near its end, the DNA agrees better with TRBJ2-7, so the J call may be wrong. Germline V CDR1 and CDR2: SGHRS, YFSETQ. The CDR3 consists of 15 residues. CDR3: CASRVWTGGSYEQYF. The CDR3 DNA sequence: TGCGCCAGCAGGGTTTGGACAGGGGGTTCCTACGAGCAGTACTTC.

The chain combines TRBV5-5 with TRBJ2-2; D uncertain. CDR1 is SGHKS and CDR2 is YYEKEE in the germline V gene (reference sequence). CDR3 length: 14 amino acids. Trimming removed 0 bases at V and 4 bases at J, with 7 bases between. In DNA form, the CDR3 reads TGTGCCAGCAGCTTGGTCCAGATCACCGGGGAGCTGTTTTTT. Protein: CASSLVQITGELFF.

The rearrangement links TRBV9 to TRBJ2-1, with a possible D match to TRBD2 (5 bases). CDR1 is SGDLS, CDR2 YYNGEE, per germline. V lost 2 bases and J lost 6, with 9 bases in between. This CDR3 comprises 13 residues. CDR3 in amino acids: CASSVASSNEQFF. As DNA, the CDR3 is TGTGCCAGCAGCGTTGCTAGCAGCAATGAGCAGTTCTTC.

The chain joins TRBV14 to TRBJ2-2; D might be TRBD1 (5 bases). V was clipped by 1 base and J by 3 bases, with 9 bases between them. CDR1 and CDR2 (germline): SGHDN, FVKESK. This CDR3 spans 15 amino acids. The chain's CDR3 is CASSQVKGYTGELFF. For the CDR3, the DNA is TGTGCCAGCAGCCAAGTCAAGGGGTACACCGGGGAGCTGTTTTTT.

V is TRBV4-1 and J is TRBJ2-7; D gene uncertain. This CDR3 comprises 11 residues. Trimming removed 1 base at V and 9 bases at J, with 7 bases between. Per the germline V gene, CDR1 is MGHRA and CDR2 is YSYEKL. The CDR3 protein is CASSQGLGQYF. CDR3 nucleotides: TGCGCCAGCAGCCAAGGTCTCGGGCAGTACTTC.

This clone was counted a single time. The V gene is TRBV7-9, the J gene TRBJ1-1; 7 nucleotides agree with TRBD1. Germline V gives CDR1 SEHNR, CDR2 FQNEAQ (reference sequence). The CDR3 is 14 residues long. Trimming cost V 1 base and J 4 bases; bases outside gene matches: 3. The CDR3 region has the DNA TGTGCCAGCAGCTTAGACAGGGGATCCACTGAAGCTTTCTTT. Translation: CASSLDRGSTEAFF.

This chain uses TRBV7-9 with TRBJ2-2; TRBD2 agrees at 7 bases. J gave up 6 bases and V 3 bases, and 4 bases lay outside the gene matches. From germline, CDR1 is SEHNR and CDR2 FQNEAQ (reference sequence). This CDR3 region has 14 residues. As DNA, the CDR3 is TGTGCCAGCAGCTTTACTAGCGTTCCCGGGGAGCTGTTTTTT. It specifies CASSFTSVPGELFF.

The chain links TRBV6-5 to TRBJ1-1; 8 bases match TRBD1. This CDR3 is built from 15 residues. The J segment lost 4 bases and the V segment lost 2 bases, leaving 6 bases of the junction unmatched. Germline V gene sequence: CDR1 MNHEY, CDR2 SVGAGI. The CDR3 DNA follows: TGTGCCAGCAGTTACCGACAGGGGTTGGGCACTGAAGCTTTCTTT. It translates to CASSYRQGLGTEAFF.

The chain has TRBV14 and TRBJ2-6; 13 nucleotides agree with TRBD2. Trimming took 1 base from V and 4 from J; bases not matched to a gene: 4. Germline V gene sequence: CDR1 SGHDN, CDR2 FVKESK. This CDR3 has 18 amino acids. CDR3 sequence (DNA): TGTGCCAGCAGCCAAGGACTAGCGGGGGGATACGGGGCCAACGTCCTGACTTTC. It specifies CASSQGLAGGYGANVLTF.

J is TRBJ2-2 and V is TRBV9; no definite D call. CDR3 length: 15 residues. Deletions cut 4 bases from V and 0 bases from J, with 10 bases between. Germline V gene sequence: CDR1 SGDLS, CDR2 YYNGEE. CDR3 sequence: CASSSTEANTGELFF. For the CDR3, the DNA is TGTGCCAGCAGCAGTACAGAAGCGAACACCGGGGAGCTGTTTTTT.

This chain uses TRBV5-1 with TRBJ2-3; 8 bases align to TRBD1. Germline CDR1 is SGHRS and CDR2 is YFSETQ. The CDR3 length is 16 residues. V dropped 3 bases and J dropped 0; count of bases not matched to a gene: 6. Here the CDR3 DNA reads TGCGCCAGCAGCTACTGGACAGGGTCCAGCACAGATACGCAGTATTTT. It is translated as CASSYWTGSSTDTQYF. The full variable domain, with the rest looked up from reference TRBV5-1 and TRBJ2-3, is KAGVTQTPRYLIKTRGQQVTLSCSPISGHRSVSWYQQTPGQGLQFLFEYFSETQRNKGNFPGRFSGRQFSNSRSEMNVSTLELGDSALYLCASSYWTGSSTDTQYFGPGTRLTVL.

The genes are TRBV10-3 and TRBJ2-5; D is possibly TRBD2 (5 bases). CDR1 and CDR2 (germline): ENHRY, SYGVKD. Between the trimmed V and J ends, which lost 10 bases and 9 bases, there was a span of 12 bases. The CDR3 extends over 10 amino acids. For the CDR3, the DNA is TGTGCCACCTGGAACGGGGCCCAGTACTTC. Its protein is CATWNGAQYF.

The chain uses TRBV11-3 and TRBJ2-1; 9 bases match TRBD2. The CDR3 runs to 15 residues. CDR1 and CDR2 from the germline V gene are SGHNT and YENEEA. The J segment lost 7 bases and the V segment lost 1 base, leaving 5 bases of the junction unmatched. CDR3 coding DNA: TGTGCCAGCAGCTTAGGTGCGGGAGGGCCAAATGAGCAGTTCTTC. Its protein is CASSLGAGGPNEQFF.

This clone was seen once. The chain combines TRBV7-6 with TRBJ2-7, with TRBD2 identical over 10 bases. This CDR3 contains 14 residues. The germline CDR1 and CDR2 sequences are SGHVS and FNYEAQ. V lost 4 bases and J lost 5; bases outside the gene matches: 5. CDR3 coding DNA: TGTGCCAGCAGCTGGACTAGCGGAGGCGACGAGCAGTACTTC. This encodes CASSWTSGGDEQYF.

This chain uses TRBV29-1 with TRBJ1-2; D gene unclear. Trimming took 4 bases from V and 4 from J, leaving 7 bases between them. The CDR3 runs to 11 residues. Germline CDR1 is SQVTM and CDR2 is ANQGSEA. CDR3 nucleotide sequence: TGCAGCGTTGCAGCCTTCTATGGCTACACCTTC. This sequence encodes CSVAAFYGYTF.

V usage is TRBV28 and J usage is TRBJ1-2; 7 bases are a match to TRBD1. The ends lost 3 bases at V and 4 bases at J; junction bases unmatched: 5. Germline assignment: CDR1 MDHEN and CDR2 SYDVKM. The CDR3 extends over 14 amino acids. The CDR3, as DNA: TGTGCCAGCAGTTTTCAACAGGGGACCTATGGCTACACCTTC. It specifies CASSFQQGTYGYTF.

The gene calls are TRBV4-3 and TRBJ2-1; perhaps TRBD1 as D (5 bases). CDR3 length: 15 amino acids. Germline CDR1 reads LGHNA; CDR2 reads YSLEER. Trimming left V 0 bases short and J 0 bases short, with 6 bases between. CDR3 amino acids: CASSQEGASYNEQFF. The CDR3 nucleotides are TGCGCCAGCAGCCAAGAAGGGGCCTCCTACAATGAGCAGTTCTTC.

The rearrangement joins TRBV27 to TRBJ2-5; 9 bases are a match to TRBD1. The length of the CDR3 is 13 residues. V shed 6 bases and J 5 bases; nucleotides not matched to a gene: 4. Germline V gene sequence: CDR1 MNHEY, CDR2 SMNVEV (reference sequence). CDR3 coding DNA: TGTGCCAGCAGCCTACAGGGGGCGGAGACCCAGTACTTC. It yields the protein CASSLQGAETQYF.

The CDR3 coding sequence is TGTGCCAGCAGCGGATCAGGGCCTGGTACTGAAGCTTTCTTT. Amino acid sequence: CASSGSGPGTEAFF. The chain couples TRBV9 to TRBJ1-1, with D possibly matching TRBD1 (5 bases). With 3 bases removed from V and 5 bases from J, the gap between germline ends came to 14 bases. The germline V gene has CDR1 SGDLS and CDR2 YYNGEE. CDR3 length equals 14 residues. Supplemented by reference TRBV9 and TRBJ1-1, the full variable domain reads DSGVTQTPKHLITATGQRVTLRCSPRSGDLSVYWYQQSLDQGLQFLIQYYNGEERAKGNILERFSAQQFPDLHSELNLSSLELGDSALYFCASSGSGPGTEAFFGQGTRLTVV.

A single count supports this clone. The gene calls are TRBV27 and TRBJ2-5; possible D gene TRBD1, 5 bases. V dropped 0 bases and J dropped 5 bases, with 19 bases sitting between them. The CDR3 runs 17 residues. Germline V CDR1 and CDR2: MNHEY, SMNVEV (reference sequence). The CDR3 region has the DNA TGTGCCAGCAGTTTATCGGTCGGGTTAGGGGTTCGGGAGACCCAGTACTTC. Translating it yields CASSLSVGLGVRETQYF.

V is TRBV2 and J is TRBJ1-4; 10 bases agree with TRBD1. The germline V gene encodes CDR1 SNHLY and CDR2 FYNNEI. The V and J ends lost 5 bases and 15 bases, in that order; junction bases with no gene match: 9. CDR3 length equals 13 residues. This chain's CDR3 is CASSPGQGSNVFF. The CDR3 region has the DNA TGTGCCAGCAGTCCGGGACAGGGGAGCAATGTGTTTTTT.